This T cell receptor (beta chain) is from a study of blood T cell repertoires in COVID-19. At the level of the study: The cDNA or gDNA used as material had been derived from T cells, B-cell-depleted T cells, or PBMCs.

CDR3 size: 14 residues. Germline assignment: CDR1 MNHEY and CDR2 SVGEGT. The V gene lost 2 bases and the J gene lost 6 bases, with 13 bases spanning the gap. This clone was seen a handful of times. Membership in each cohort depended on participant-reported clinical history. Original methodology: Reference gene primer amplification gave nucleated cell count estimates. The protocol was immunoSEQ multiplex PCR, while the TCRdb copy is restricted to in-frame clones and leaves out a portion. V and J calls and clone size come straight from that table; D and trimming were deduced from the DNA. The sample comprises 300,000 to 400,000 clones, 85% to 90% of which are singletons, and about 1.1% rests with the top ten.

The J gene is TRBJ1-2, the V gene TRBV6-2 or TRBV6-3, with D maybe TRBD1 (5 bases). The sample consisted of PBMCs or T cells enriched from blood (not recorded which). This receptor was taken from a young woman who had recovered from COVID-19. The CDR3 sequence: CASSYIGGTDGYTF. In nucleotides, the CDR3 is TGTGCCAGCAGTTACATCGGGGGGACCGATGGCTACACCTTC.